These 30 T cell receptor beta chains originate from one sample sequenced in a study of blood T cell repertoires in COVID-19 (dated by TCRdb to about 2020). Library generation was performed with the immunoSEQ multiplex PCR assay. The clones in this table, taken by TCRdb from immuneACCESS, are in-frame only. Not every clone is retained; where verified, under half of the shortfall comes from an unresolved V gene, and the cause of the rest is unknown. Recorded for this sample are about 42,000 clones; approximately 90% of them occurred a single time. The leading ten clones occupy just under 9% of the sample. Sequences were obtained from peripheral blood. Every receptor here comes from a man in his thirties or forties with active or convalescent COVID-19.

Here the CDR3 DNA reads TGTGCCAGTAGTATGATGGAGGGGGCGAATTCACCCCTCCACTTT. Translating it yields CASSMMEGANSPLHF. The chain employs TRBV19 and TRBJ1-6, with TRBD1 matching over 7 bases. V shed 3 bases and J 7 bases; nucleotides not matched to a gene: 6. Germline-derived CDR1 and CDR2 are LNHDA and SQIVND (reference sequence). The CDR3 is 15 amino acids.

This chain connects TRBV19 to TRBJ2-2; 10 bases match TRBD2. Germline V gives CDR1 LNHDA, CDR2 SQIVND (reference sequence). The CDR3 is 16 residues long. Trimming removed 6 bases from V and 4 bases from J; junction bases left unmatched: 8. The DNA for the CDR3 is TGTGCCAGTAGCACTCCGGGACTAGCGCCCACCGGGGAGCTGTTTTTT. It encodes CASSTPGLAPTGELFF.

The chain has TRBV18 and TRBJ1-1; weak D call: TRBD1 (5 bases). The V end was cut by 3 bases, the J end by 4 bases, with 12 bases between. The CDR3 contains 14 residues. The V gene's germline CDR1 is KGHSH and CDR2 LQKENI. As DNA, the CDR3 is TGTGCCAGCTCACCGGAACAGGCAAGCACTGAAGCTTTCTTT. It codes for CASSPEQASTEAFF.

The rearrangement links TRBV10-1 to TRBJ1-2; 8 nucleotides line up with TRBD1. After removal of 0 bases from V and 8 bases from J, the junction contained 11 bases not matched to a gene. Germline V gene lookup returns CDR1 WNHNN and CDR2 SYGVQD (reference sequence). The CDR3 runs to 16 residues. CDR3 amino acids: CASSESTGQGTRGYTF. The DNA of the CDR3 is TGCGCCAGCAGTGAGTCGACCGGACAGGGAACTAGAGGCTACACCTTC.

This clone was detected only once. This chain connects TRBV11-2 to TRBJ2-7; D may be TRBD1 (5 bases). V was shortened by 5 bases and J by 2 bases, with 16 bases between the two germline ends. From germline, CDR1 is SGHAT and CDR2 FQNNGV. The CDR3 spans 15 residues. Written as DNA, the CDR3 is TGTGCCAGCAGCCCGTCCAGGGTATCAACCTACGAGCAGTACTTC. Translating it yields CASSPSRVSTYEQYF.

CDR3 in amino acids: CSVEAPGDTQFF. The CDR3, as DNA: TGCAGCGTTGAAGCCCCCGGGGATACACAGTTCTTC. The chain uses TRBV29-1 and TRBJ2-1, with TRBD2 as a possible D gene (5 bases). The ends were cut back, 1 base at V and 13 bases at J, with 14 bases in the middle. The CDR3 spans 12 residues. CDR1 is SQVTM and CDR2 is ANQGSEA in the germline V gene.

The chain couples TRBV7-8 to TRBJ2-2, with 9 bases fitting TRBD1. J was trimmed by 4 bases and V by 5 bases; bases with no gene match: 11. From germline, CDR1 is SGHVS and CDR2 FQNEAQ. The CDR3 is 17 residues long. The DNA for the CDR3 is TGTGCCAGCAGCCCCCTGTTGGGACAGGGTATCACCGGGGAGCTGTTTTTT. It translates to CASSPLLGQGITGELFF.

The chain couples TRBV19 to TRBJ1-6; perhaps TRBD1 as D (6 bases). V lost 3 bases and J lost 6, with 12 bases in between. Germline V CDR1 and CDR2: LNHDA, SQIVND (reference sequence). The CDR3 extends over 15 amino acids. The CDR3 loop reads CASSISQGTNSPLHF. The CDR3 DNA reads TGTGCCAGTAGTATCTCACAGGGTACTAATTCACCCCTCCACTTT.

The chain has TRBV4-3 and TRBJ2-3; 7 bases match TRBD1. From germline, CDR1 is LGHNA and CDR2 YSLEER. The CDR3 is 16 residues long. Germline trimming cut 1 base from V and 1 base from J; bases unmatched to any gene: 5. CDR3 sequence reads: CASSQADRDRTDTQYF. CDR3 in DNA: TGCGCCAGCAGCCAAGCCGACAGGGACCGCACAGATACGCAGTATTTT.

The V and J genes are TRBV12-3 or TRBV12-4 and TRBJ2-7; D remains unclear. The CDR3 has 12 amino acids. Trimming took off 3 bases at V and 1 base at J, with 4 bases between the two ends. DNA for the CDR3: TGTGCCAGCAGTTTTTTATCCTACGAGCAGTACTTC. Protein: CASSFLSYEQYF.

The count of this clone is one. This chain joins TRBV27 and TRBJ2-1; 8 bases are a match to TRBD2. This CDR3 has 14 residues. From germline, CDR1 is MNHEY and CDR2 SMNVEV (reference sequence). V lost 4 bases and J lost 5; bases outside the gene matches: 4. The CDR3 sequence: CASSSGGAHNEQFF. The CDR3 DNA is TGTGCCAGCAGTTCCGGGGGGGCCCACAATGAGCAGTTCTTC.

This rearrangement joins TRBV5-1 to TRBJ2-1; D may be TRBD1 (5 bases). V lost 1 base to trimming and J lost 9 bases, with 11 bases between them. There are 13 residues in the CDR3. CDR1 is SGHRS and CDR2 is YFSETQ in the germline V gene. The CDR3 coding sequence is TGCGCCAGCAGCTTGCTCACAGGCGGTGAGCAGTTCTTC. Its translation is CASSLLTGGEQFF.

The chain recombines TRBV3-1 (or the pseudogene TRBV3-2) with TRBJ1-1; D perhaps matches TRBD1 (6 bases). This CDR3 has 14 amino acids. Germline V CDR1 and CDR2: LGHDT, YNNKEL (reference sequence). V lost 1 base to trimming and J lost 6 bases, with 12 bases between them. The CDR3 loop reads CASSQVTGGAEAFF. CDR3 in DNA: TGTGCCAGCAGCCAAGTGACAGGTGGGGCTGAAGCTTTCTTT.

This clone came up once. CDR3 loop: CASSYSARNTEAFF. CDR3 DNA: TGTGCCAGCAGTTACTCTGCCAGGAACACTGAAGCTTTCTTT. The chain has TRBV6-5 and TRBJ1-1; D is unresolved. The CDR3 contains 14 residues. The germline V and J ends were trimmed by 0 bases and 1 base, with 6 bases remaining between them. The germline gives CDR1 MNHEY, CDR2 SVGAGI.

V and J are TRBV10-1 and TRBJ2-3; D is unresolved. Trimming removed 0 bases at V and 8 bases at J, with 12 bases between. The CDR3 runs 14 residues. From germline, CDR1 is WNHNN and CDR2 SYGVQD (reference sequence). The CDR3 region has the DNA TGCGCCAGCAGTGAGTCGAGAGGTTTGGGTACGCAGTATTTT. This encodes CASSESRGLGTQYF.

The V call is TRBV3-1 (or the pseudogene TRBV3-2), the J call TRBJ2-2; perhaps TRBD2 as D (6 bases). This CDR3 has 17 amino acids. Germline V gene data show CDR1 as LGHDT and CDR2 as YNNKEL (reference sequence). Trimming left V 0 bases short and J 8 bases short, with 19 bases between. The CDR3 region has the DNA TGTGCCAGCAGCCAAGATCTCCCTGCGGGACCCGAGGGGGAGCTGTTTTTT. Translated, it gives CASSQDLPAGPEGELFF.

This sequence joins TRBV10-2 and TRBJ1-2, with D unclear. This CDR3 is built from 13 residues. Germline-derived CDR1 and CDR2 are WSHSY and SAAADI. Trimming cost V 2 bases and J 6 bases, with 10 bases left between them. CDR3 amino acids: CASSEGWANGYTF. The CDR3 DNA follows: TGCGCCAGCAGTGAGGGCTGGGCCAATGGCTACACCTTC.

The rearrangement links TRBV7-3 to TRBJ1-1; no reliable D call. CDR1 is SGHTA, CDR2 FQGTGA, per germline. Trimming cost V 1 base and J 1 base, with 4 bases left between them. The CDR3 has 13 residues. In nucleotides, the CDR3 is TGTGCCAGCAGCTTAAACGGGAACACTGAAGCTTTCTTT. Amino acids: CASSLNGNTEAFF.

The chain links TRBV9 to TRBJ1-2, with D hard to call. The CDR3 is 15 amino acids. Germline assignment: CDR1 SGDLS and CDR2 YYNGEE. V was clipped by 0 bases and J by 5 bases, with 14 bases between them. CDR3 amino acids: CASSVDLGGGYGYTF. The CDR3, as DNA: TGTGCCAGCAGCGTAGATCTAGGTGGAGGGTATGGCTACACCTTC.

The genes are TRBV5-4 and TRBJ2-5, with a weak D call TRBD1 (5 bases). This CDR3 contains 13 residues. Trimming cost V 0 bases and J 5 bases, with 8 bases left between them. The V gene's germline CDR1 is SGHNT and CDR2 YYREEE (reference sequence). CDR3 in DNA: TGTGCCAGCAGCTTGGTCCAGGGTGAGACCCAGTACTTC. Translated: CASSLVQGETQYF. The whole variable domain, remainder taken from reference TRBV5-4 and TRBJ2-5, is ETGVTQSPTHLIKTRGQQVTLRCSSQSGHNTVSWYQQALGQGPQFIFQYYREEENGRGNFPPRFSGLQFPNYSSELNVNALELDDSALYLCASSLVQGETQYFGPGTRLLVL.

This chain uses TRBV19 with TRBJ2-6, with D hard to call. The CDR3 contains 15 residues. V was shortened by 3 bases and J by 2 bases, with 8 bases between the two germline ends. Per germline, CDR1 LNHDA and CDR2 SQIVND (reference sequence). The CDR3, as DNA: TGTGCCAGTAGTATGGCCCTCCCTGGGGCCAACGTCCTGACTTTC. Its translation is CASSMALPGANVLTF.

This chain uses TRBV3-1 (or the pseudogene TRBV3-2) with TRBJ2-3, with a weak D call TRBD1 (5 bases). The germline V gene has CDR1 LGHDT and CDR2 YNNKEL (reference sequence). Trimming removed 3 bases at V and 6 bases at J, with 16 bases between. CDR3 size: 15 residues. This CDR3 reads CASSHMGLPRDTQYF. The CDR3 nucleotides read TGTGCCAGCAGCCATATGGGGCTCCCCAGGGATACGCAGTATTTT.

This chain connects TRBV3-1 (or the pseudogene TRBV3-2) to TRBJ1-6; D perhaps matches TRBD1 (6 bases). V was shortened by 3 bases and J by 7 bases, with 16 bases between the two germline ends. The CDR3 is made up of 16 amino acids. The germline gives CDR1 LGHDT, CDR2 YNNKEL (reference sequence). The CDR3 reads CASSQRGGFWNSPLHF. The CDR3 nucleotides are TGTGCCAGCAGCCAGAGGGGGGGGTTTTGGAATTCACCCCTCCACTTT.

This chain's CDR3 is CASSEAGRNEKLFF. In nucleotides, the CDR3 is TGTGCCAGCAGTGAAGCTGGGAGAAATGAAAAACTGTTTTTT. This sequence joins TRBV2 and TRBJ1-4; D call uncertain. Trimming took 0 bases from V and 5 from J, leaving 7 bases between them. This CDR3 spans 14 amino acids. Looked up from germline, CDR1 is SNHLY and CDR2 is FYNNEI.

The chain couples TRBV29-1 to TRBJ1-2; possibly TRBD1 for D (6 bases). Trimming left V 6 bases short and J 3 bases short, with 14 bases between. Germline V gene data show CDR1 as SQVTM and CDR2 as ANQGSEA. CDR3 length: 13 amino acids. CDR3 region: CSVGKRQDYGYTF. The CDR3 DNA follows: TGCAGCGTAGGGAAACGACAGGACTATGGCTACACCTTC. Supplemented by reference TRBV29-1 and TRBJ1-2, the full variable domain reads SAVISQKPSRDICQRGTSLTIQCQVDSQVTMMFWYRQQPGQSLTLIATANQGSEATYESGFVIDKFPISRPNLTFSTLTVSNMSPEDSSIYLCSVGKRQDYGYTFGSGTRLTVV.

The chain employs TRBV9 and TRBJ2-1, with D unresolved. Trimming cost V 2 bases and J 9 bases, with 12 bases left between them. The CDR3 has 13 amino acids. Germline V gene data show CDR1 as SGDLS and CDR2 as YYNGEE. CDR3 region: CASSVTGGAEQFF. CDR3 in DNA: TGTGCCAGCAGCGTGACGGGTGGTGCTGAGCAGTTCTTC.

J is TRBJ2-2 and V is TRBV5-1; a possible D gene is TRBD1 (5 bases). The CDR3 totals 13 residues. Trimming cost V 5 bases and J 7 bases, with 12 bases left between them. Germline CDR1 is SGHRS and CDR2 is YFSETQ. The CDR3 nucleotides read TGCGCCAGCAGGATCAGGGCAGACGGGGAGCTGTTTTTT. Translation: CASRIRADGELFF.

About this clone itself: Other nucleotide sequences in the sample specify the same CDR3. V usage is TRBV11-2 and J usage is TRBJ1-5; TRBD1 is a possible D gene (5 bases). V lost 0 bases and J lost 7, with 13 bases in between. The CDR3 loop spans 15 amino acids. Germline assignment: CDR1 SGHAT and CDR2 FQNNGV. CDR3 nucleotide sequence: TGTGCCAGCAGCTTAGATCGGGGGAGAGGACAGCCCCAGCATTTT. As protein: CASSLDRGRGQPQHF.

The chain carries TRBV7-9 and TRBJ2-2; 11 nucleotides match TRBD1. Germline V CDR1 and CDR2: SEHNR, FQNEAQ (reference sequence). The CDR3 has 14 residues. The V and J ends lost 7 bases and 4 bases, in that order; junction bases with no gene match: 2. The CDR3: CASNGQGATGELFF. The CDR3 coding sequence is TGTGCCAGCAACGGACAGGGGGCCACCGGGGAGCTGTTTTTT.

CDR3 sequence reads: CASSEGGFEQYF. CDR3 DNA sequence: TGTGCCAGCAGTGAAGGAGGGTTCGAGCAGTACTTC. V gene TRBV6-1 combines with J gene TRBJ2-7; a weak D match, TRBD2 (5 bases). Germline-derived CDR1 and CDR2 are MNHNS and SASEGT. The CDR3 runs 12 residues. With 1 base removed from V and 6 bases from J, the gap between germline ends came to 7 bases.